This TCR beta chain originates from a study of blood T cells in healthy people across ages (dated by TCRdb to about 2015). About the full investigation: In model experiments, template switching captured roughly one uniquely barcoded TCR beta cDNA molecule for every two T cells. Using the same blood draw, the study looked at two additional independent replicas of 1 million unique cDNA reads for two donors, one aged 18 to 30 and the other aged 80 or older. Donors were grouped into four age groups: young (average roughly 15 years), middle-aged (around 39), aged (about 59) and long-lived (approximately 82). Using deep sequencing normalized with unique cDNA molecular identifiers, the study measured how TCR beta repertoire diversity changes with age.

In regard to this clonotype: Its antigen is unknown. Base quality data are lacking; no much larger clone is found one base away.

Library creation used 5' RACE. TCRdb lists the instrument as Illumina HiSeq 2500. The second PCR ran for about 7 to 11 cycles and used a J-beta primer mix along with a sample-barcoded 5' primer. A unique molecular identifier was introduced onto each TCR beta cDNA molecule by a template-switch 5' adaptor carrying 12 random nucleotides. At least 2.5 million CDR3-containing paired-end reads were obtained from each sample. First-strand cDNA synthesis was performed from all RNA using the Mint cDNA synthesis kit, with priming by a TRBC-specific oligonucleotide. Following uracil-DNA glycosylase treatment, all cDNA underwent a first 18-cycle PCR with the universal primers M1SS and BC2_uni_R. Concerning the study's data processing: Each sample was normalized by randomly selecting 1 million high-quality reads, each carrying a distinct molecular identifier. Reads with shared molecular identifiers were discarded instead of being binned into consensus sequences. MiTCR, with a Q25 quality threshold and the strictest error-elimination algorithm, was used for CDR3 identification, clonotype clustering and error correction. A nonparametric unseen species model using Euler transformation provided a lower-bound estimate of total TCR beta diversity. Using fastp trimming at Q25 and MiXCR clonotype assembly, TCRdb reanalyzed the public sequencing data and kept in-frame beta chains. Each entry is one CDR3 protein sequence, shown with its most common DNA and genes. The V and J calls were determined by TCRdb, not by the authors. For this sample the table gives fewer than 800,000 distinct CDR3 sequences, of which around a quarter were detected only once. 9.4% of the sample goes to the ten largest clones.

What the study reported, not specific to this receptor: Because the CMV infection status of the donors was unknown, age-related changes in expanded clonotypes may potentially have been confounded. Compared with the aged group, the long-lived group had more naive CD4+ T cells, fewer expanded clones and increased TCR diversity, a pattern suggesting age selection. There was a strong correlation between observed TCR beta diversity and the percentage of naive T cells measured by flow cytometry. As age increased, observed TCR beta diversity per million T cells dropped in a roughly linear way, and a significant reduction was already evident by age around 41. Estimates of total diversity based on one million sequenced T cells were considered lower bounds and underestimates. Bulk unsorted PBMC profiling prevented conclusive comparison of naive and antigen-experienced compartments.

The donors were roughly 40 Caucasian individuals from Russia, aged roughly 6 to 95 years, who were systemically healthy. About 9.1 milliliters of peripheral blood were collected from each donor into EDTA-treated Vacutainer tubes. Ficoll-Paque density-gradient centrifugation was used to isolate PBMCs, with at least 6.5 million per sample. Trizol reagent was used to extract total RNA from PBMCs, with at least 5.5 micrograms per sample. For every donor, flow cytometry on a PBMC aliquot measured the percentage of naive CD45RAhigh/CD27high T cells. V loses 2 bases at its end and J loses 7 bases; junction bases beyond the gene matches: 3. Per the germline V gene, MNHNS is the CDR1 and SASEGT is the CDR2. Including the terminal cysteine and phenylalanine, the CDR3 comprises 15 residues. CDR3 DNA is the only sequence kept; it has 45 bases, read in frame from the first base. The same data also went into a second study, on T cells of mothers and their children. The second study, in turn, reports: Nine systemically healthy Caucasian individuals, comprising three mothers and their six children, were included as donors. cDNA synthesis consumed the entire amount of extracted RNA, loaded at approximately 1.6 ug RNA in each 15 ul reaction. In the second PCR, the M1S primer introduced both the sample barcodes and 2-4 random nucleotides. Over 9 million TCR beta CDR3 reads were obtained for each mother, and some 3 million reads were obtained for each child. Thymic selection shapes the output of TCR recombination in a similar way in related and unrelated pairs, and inherited differences have a minor effect. Normalized repertoire overlap in related mother-child pairs was always slightly higher than in unrelated mother-child pairs, but the difference was never significant. No persistent microchimeric T cell clones were found, with a detection sensitivity of roughly 92 clones per million clonotypes. In the study, deep NGS was used to compare the TCR beta repertoires of mothers and children, and features distinguishing related mother-child pairs from unrelated individuals were sought. The mean age was 40 +/- 4 years for the mothers and around 10 +/- 4 years for the children. After adapter ligation with NEBNext reagents, the libraries were sequenced on Illumina HiSeq 2000 with 100+100 nt paired-end reads. To prevent cross-contamination, the mother and child libraries were prepared one month apart and sequenced in separate runs. For each donor, somewhere between about 450,000 and 2,100,000 distinct TCR beta clonotypes were identified. Naive TCR beta clonotypes were estimated from low-frequency clonotypes matched to each donor's FACS-determined naive share, without sorting.

The rearranged chain carries TRBV6-1 and TRBJ1-6; 9 nucleotides in the junction match TRBD1. Material: blood. This receptor was obtained from a boy under 18 in good health. CDR3 protein: CASSETGQGNSPLHF. The DNA sequence follows: TGTGCCAGCAGTGAAACGGGACAGGGAAATTCACCCCTCCACTTT.